These T cell receptor beta chains were read from a single sample in a study of blood T cell repertoires in COVID-19. Using immunoSEQ multiplex PCR, the repertoire was profiled, and TCRdb retains in-frame clones only, with some absent. Found here are some 81,000 clones, over 90% of them singletons; the top ten hold more than 4%. The sequenced sample was peripheral blood. These TCRs come from a human donor with active COVID-19. The donor label of this sample is uncertain. The CDR3 runs from the conserved cysteine through the conserved F or W. The order of the fields is J gene, clone size, V gene, CDR3 protein. The listing skips clone size in some rows; elsewhere it reads once, few, many or a size class.

j_call: TRBJ2-4; clone_size: -; v_call: TRBV19; cdr3_aa: CASSMSRGIPKNIQYF
j_call: TRBJ1-4; clone_size: -; v_call: TRBV6-6; cdr3_aa: CASSDQGLRGEKLFF
j_call: TRBJ2-2; clone_size: -; v_call: TRBV19; cdr3_aa: CASSPGGTGELFF
j_call: TRBJ2-2; clone_size: -; v_call: TRBV28; cdr3_aa: CASSFLAYPPRELFF
j_call: TRBJ2-1; clone_size: -; v_call: TRBV9; cdr3_aa: CASSAGTSGLYEQFF
j_call: TRBJ2-1; clone_size: -; v_call: TRBV27; cdr3_aa: CASRHGLAGGRSSYNEQFF
j_call: TRBJ2-1; clone_size: -; v_call: TRBV7-9; cdr3_aa: CASSPVDNEQFF
j_call: TRBJ1-3; clone_size: -; v_call: TRBV5-1; cdr3_aa: CASSLAGGESSGNTIYF
j_call: TRBJ2-3; clone_size: -; v_call: TRBV18; cdr3_aa: CASSGVGEDTQYF
j_call: TRBJ1-5; clone_size: once; v_call: TRBV18; cdr3_aa: CASSLGGRENQPQHF
j_call: TRBJ1-5; clone_size: once; v_call: TRBV7-6; cdr3_aa: CASSLGGPNQPQHF
j_call: TRBJ1-2; clone_size: -; v_call: TRBV28; cdr3_aa: CASSLGGEGGYTF
j_call: TRBJ2-7; clone_size: few; v_call: TRBV7-9; cdr3_aa: CASSPEENEQYF
j_call: TRBJ2-7; clone_size: -; v_call: TRBV27; cdr3_aa: CASSIGLARYEQYF
j_call: TRBJ1-6; clone_size: -; v_call: TRBV6-5; cdr3_aa: CASSLGGTANSPLHF
j_call: TRBJ1-2; clone_size: -; v_call: TRBV10-1; cdr3_aa: CASSERRFTGYTF
j_call: TRBJ1-1; clone_size: -; v_call: TRBV10-3; cdr3_aa: CAIRPGQGNTEAFF
j_call: TRBJ2-1; clone_size: -; v_call: TRBV2; cdr3_aa: CASTGVPTGYYNEQFF